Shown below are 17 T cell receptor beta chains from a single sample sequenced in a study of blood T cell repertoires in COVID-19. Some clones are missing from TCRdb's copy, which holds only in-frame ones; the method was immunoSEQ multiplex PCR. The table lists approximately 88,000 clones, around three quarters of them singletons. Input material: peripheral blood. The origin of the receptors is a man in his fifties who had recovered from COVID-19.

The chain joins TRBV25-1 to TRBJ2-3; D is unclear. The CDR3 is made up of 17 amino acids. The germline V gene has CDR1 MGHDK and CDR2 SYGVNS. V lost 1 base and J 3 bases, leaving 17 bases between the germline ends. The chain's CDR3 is CASSELWSPIGTDTQYF. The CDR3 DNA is TGTGCCAGCAGTGAATTATGGAGCCCCATCGGGACAGATACGCAGTATTTT.

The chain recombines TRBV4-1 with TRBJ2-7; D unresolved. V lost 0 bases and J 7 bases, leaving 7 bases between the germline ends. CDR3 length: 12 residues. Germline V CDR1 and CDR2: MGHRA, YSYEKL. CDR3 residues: CASSQDRREQYF. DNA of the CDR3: TGCGCCAGCAGCCAAGATCGTCGGGAGCAGTACTTC.

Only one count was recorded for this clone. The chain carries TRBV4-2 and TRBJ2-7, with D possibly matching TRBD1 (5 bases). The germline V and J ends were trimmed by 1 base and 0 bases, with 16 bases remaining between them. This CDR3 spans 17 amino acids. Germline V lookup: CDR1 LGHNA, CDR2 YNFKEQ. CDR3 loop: CASSQAPTEQDSYEQYF. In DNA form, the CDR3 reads TGTGCCAGCAGCCAAGCCCCGACAGAGCAAGACTCCTACGAGCAGTACTTC.

CDR3 loop: CAISRTSGDSTDTQYF. The CDR3 nucleotides are TGTGCCATCAGCCGGACTAGCGGGGACAGCACAGATACGCAGTATTTT. The chain combines TRBV10-3 with TRBJ2-3; TRBD2 agrees at 12 bases. Germline values: CDR1 ENHRY, CDR2 SYGVKD. CDR3 length: 16 amino acids. The V gene end was trimmed by 6 bases and the J gene end by 0 bases; junction bases not matched to a gene: 4.

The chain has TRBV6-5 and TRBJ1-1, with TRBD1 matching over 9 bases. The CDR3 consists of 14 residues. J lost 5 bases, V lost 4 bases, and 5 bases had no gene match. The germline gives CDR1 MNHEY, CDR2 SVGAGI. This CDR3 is CASSWAGTGTEAFF. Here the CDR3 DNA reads TGTGCCAGCAGTTGGGCCGGGACAGGGACTGAAGCTTTCTTT.

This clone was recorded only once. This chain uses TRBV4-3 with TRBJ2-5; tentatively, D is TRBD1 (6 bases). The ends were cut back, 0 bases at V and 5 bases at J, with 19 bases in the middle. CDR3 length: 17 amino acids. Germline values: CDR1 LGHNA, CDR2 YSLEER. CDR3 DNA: TGCGCCAGCAGCCAAGATGTGGGGACATCCCAGAGGGAGACCCAGTACTTC. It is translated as CASSQDVGTSQRETQYF.

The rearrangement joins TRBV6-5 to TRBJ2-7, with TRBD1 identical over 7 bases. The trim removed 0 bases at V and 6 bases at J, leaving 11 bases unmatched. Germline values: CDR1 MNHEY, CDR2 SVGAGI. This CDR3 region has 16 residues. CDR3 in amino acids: CASSYSVGTDPIEQYF. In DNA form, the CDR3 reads TGTGCCAGCAGTTACTCGGTCGGGACAGACCCTATCGAGCAGTACTTC.

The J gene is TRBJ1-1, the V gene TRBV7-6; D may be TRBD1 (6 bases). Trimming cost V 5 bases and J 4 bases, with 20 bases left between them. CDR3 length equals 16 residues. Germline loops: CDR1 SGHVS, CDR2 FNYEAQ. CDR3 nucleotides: TGTGCCAGCAGCCCGATGCTGCCAGGGGTTGGCACTGAAGCTTTCTTT. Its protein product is CASSPMLPGVGTEAFF.

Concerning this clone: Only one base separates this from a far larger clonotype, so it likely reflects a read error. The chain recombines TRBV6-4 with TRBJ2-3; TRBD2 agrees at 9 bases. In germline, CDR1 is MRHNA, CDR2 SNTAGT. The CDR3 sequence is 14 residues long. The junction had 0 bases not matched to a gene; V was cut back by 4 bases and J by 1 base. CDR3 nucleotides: TGTGCCAGCAGTGGGACTAGCGGCACAGATACGCAGTATTTT. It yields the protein CASSGTSGTDTQYF.

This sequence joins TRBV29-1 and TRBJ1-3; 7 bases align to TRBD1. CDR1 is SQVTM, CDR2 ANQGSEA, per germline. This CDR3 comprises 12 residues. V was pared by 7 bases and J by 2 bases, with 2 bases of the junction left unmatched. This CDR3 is CSAGTAGNTIYF. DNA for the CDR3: TGCAGCGCCGGGACAGCTGGAAACACCATATATTTT.

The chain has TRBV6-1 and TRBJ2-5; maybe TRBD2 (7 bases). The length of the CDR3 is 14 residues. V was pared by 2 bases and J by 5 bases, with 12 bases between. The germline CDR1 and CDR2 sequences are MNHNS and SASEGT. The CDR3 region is CASSERGGMETQYF. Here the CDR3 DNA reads TGTGCCAGCAGTGAAAGGGGGGGGATGGAGACCCAGTACTTC.

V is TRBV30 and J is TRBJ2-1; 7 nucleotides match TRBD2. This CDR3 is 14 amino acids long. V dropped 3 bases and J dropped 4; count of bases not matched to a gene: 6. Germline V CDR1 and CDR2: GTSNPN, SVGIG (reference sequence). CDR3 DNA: TGTGCCTGGAGACCTGGACTAGGGTACAATGAGCAGTTCTTC. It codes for CAWRPGLGYNEQFF.

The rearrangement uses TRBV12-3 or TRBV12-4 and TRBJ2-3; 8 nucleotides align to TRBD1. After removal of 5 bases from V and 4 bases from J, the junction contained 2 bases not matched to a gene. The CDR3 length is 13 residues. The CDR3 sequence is CASSLQGADTQYF. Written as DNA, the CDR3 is TGTGCCAGCAGTCTACAGGGGGCAGATACGCAGTATTTT.

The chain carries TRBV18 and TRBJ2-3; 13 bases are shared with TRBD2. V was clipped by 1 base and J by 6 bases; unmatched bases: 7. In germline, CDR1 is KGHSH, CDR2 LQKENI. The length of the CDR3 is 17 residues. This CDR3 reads CASSPRGGLAGADTQYF. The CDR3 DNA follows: TGTGCCAGCTCACCACGTGGTGGACTAGCGGGAGCGGATACGCAGTATTTT.

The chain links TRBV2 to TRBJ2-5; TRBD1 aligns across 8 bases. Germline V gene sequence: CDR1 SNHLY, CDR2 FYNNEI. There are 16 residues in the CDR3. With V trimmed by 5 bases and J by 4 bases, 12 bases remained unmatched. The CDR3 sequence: CASSPGQALGRETQYF. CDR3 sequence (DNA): TGTGCCAGCAGTCCGGGACAGGCCCTCGGACGAGAGACCCAGTACTTC.

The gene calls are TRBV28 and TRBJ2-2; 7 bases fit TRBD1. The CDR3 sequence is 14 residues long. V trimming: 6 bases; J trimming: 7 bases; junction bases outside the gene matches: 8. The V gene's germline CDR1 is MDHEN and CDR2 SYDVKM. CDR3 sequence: CASSRGRGLGELFF. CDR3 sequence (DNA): TGTGCCAGCAGCCGGGGTAGGGGGCTCGGGGAGCTGTTTTTT. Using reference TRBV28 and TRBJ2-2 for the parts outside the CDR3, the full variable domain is DVKVTQSSRYLVKRTGEKVFLECVQDMDHENMFWYRQDPGLGLRLIYFSYDVKMKEKGDIPEGYSVSREKKERFSLILESASTNQTSMYLCASSRGRGLGELFFGEGSRLTVL.

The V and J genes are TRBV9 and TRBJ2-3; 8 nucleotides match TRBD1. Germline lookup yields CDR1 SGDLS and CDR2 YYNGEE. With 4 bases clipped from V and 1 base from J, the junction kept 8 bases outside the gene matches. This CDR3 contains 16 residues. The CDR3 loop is CASSWVGTGGTDTQYF. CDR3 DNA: TGTGCCAGCAGCTGGGTAGGGACAGGAGGCACAGATACGCAGTATTTT.